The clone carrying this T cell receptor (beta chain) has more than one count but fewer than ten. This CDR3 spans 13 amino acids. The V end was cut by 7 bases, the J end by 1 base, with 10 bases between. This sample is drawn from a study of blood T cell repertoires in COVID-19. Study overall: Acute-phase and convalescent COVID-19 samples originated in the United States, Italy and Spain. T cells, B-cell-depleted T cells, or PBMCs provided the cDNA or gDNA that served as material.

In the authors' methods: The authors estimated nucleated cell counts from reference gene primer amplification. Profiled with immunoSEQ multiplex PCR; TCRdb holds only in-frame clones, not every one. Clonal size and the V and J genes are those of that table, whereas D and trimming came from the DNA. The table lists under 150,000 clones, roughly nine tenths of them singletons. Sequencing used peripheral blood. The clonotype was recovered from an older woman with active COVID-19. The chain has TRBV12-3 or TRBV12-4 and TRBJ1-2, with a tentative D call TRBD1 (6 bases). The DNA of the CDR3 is TGTGCCAGCACGGGACACATTAACTATGGCTACACCTTC. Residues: CASTGHINYGYTF.